This entry lists 11 T cell receptor beta chains sequenced from one sample in a study of T cells and Merkel cell carcinoma outcomes. The method was immunoSEQ multiplex PCR; TCRdb's version includes in-frame clones alone and lacks a portion of them. The sample carries around 1,800 clones, 80% to 95% recorded once. The sequenced sample consisted of tumor tissue from Merkel cell carcinoma. These receptors came from a human donor with Merkel cell carcinoma.

The chain is built from TRBV11-3 and TRBJ2-3, with D tentatively TRBD1 (5 bases). V was trimmed by 5 bases and J by 5 bases, leaving 8 bases between them. The CDR3 has 12 amino acids. Germline assignment: CDR1 SGHNT and CDR2 YENEEA. CDR3 region: CASSLQGDTQYF. CDR3 nucleotides: TGTGCCAGCAGCCTCCAGGGAGATACGCAGTATTTT.

CDR3 sequence: CASSLTWTSSPYNEQFF. The CDR3, as DNA: TGTGCCAGCAGCTTAACTTGGACGTCTTCCCCCTACAATGAGCAGTTCTTC. The V and J genes are TRBV11-2 and TRBJ2-1; D is undetermined. Germline V CDR1 and CDR2: SGHAT, FQNNGV. The CDR3 has 17 amino acids. Trimming left V 2 bases short and J 2 bases short, with 16 bases between.

Note on this clone: The junction shows a germline mismatch at one end, possibly a read error. The chain uses TRBV7-2 and TRBJ2-2; D possibly matches TRBD1 or TRBD2 (5 bases each). There are 15 residues in the CDR3. Germline V gene sequence: CDR1 SGHTA, CDR2 FQGNSA. CDR3 coding DNA: TGTGCCAGCAGCTTAGGCAGGGTTAACACCGGGGAGTTGTTTTTT. Translating gives CASSLGRVNTGELFF.

Turning to this clone: A read error may produce the germline difference seen at one junction end. V is TRBV14 and J is TRBJ1-4; 11 bases align to TRBD1. The CDR3 covers 16 residues. Germline-derived CDR1 and CDR2 are SGHDN and FVKESK. Written as DNA, the CDR3 is TGTGCCAGCAGTCAAGTCAGGACAGGGGGCAGTGAAAAACTGTTTTTT. Amino acid sequence: CASSQVRTGGSEKLFF.

This rearrangement joins TRBV21-1 to TRBJ2-7; TRBD2, the table's D call, was not compared with the DNA. TRBV21-1 is marked as a pseudogene. The CDR3 extends over 16 amino acids. CDR3 sequence: CASSTKGREKLGEQYF. The CDR3 bases are TGTGCCAGCAGCACGAAGGGGAGGGAGAAGTTGGGCGAGCAGTACTTC.

The V gene is TRBV30, the J gene TRBJ1-5; D possibly corresponds to TRBD1 (5 bases). Germline CDR1 and CDR2: GTSNPN and SVGIG (reference sequence). The CDR3 covers 14 residues. With 2 bases removed from V and 4 bases from J, the gap between germline ends came to 12 bases. The CDR3 here is CAWSIWGKNQPQHF. Written as DNA, the CDR3 is TGTGCCTGGAGTATCTGGGGGAAGAATCAGCCCCAGCATTTT.

CDR3 region: CSVLQKNTEAFF. In DNA, the CDR3 is TGCAGCGTTTTACAGAAAAACACTGAAGCTTTCTTT. This chain joins TRBV29-1 and TRBJ1-1; D is undetermined. There are 12 residues in the CDR3. CDR1 SQVTM and CDR2 ANQGSEA come from the germline V gene. Between the trimmed V and J ends, which lost 5 bases and 2 bases, there was a span of 9 bases.

This clone appeared once. This chain uses TRBV6-5 with TRBJ2-7; 10 bases map to TRBD1. The CDR3 is 16 amino acids. V lost 4 bases, J lost 5 bases, and 11 bases stayed unmatched. Germline V gene sequence: CDR1 MNHEY, CDR2 SVGAGI. CDR3 loop: CASSSTRTGGLDEQYF. The CDR3 coding sequence is TGTGCCAGCAGTTCCACTAGGACAGGGGGATTGGACGAGCAGTACTTC.

The genes are TRBV29-1 and TRBJ1-4; D is unresolved. The CDR3 has 11 residues. Trimming stripped 0 bases from V and 14 bases from J, with 10 bases between. Germline CDR1 reads SQVTM; CDR2 reads ANQGSEA. The CDR3 here is CSVEDRGFLFF. The CDR3 nucleotides are TGCAGCGTTGAAGATCGCGGATTTCTGTTTTTT. The full variable domain, completed using reference TRBV29-1 and TRBJ1-4, is SAVISQKPSRDICQRGTSLTIQCQVDSQVTMMFWYRQQPGQSLTLIATANQGSEATYESGFVIDKFPISRPNLTFSTLTVSNMSPEDSSIYLCSVEDRGFLFFGSGTQLSVL.

This clone appeared once. V usage is TRBV19 and J usage is TRBJ1-4, with 7 bases that match TRBD1. Germline lookup yields CDR1 LNHDA and CDR2 SQIVND (reference sequence). The CDR3 loop spans 12 amino acids. Germline trimming cut 9 bases from V and 5 bases from J; bases unmatched to any gene: 3. The CDR3 bases are TGTGCCAGCCGGACAGGAAATGAAAAACTGTTTTTT. This encodes CASRTGNEKLFF.

The rearrangement links TRBV15 to TRBJ1-4; D gene ambiguous. The CDR3 totals 12 residues. Germline V CDR1 and CDR2: LNHNV, YYDKDF (reference sequence). The ends were cut back, 3 bases at V and 8 bases at J, with 7 bases in the middle. The CDR3 DNA reads as TGTGCCACCAGCAGGCGAGGGGAAAAACTGTTTTTT. This gives the protein CATSRRGEKLFF.